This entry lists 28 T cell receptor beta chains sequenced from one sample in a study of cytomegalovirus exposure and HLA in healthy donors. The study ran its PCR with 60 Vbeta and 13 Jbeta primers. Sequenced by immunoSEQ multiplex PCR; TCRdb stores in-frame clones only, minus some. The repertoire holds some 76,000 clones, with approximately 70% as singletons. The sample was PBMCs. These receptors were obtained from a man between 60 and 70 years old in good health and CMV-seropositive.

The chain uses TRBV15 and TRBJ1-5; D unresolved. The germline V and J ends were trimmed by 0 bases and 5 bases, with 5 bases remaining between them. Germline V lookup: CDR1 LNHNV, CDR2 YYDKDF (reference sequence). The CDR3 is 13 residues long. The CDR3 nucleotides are TGTGCCACCAGCAGAGATCTTCATCAGCCCCAGCATTTT. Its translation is CATSRDLHQPQHF.

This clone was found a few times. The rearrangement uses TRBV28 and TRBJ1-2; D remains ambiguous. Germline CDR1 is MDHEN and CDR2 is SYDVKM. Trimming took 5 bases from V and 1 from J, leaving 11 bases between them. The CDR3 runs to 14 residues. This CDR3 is CASSPGGSNYGYTF. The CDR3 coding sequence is TGTGCCAGCAGTCCCGGCGGCAGTAACTATGGCTACACCTTC.

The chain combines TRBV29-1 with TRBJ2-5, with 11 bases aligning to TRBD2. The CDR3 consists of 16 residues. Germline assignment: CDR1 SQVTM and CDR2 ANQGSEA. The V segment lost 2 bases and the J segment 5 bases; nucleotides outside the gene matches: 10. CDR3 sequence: CSVENLAGGPGETQYF. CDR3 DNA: TGCAGCGTTGAAAATTTAGCGGGGGGGCCGGGTGAGACCCAGTACTTC.

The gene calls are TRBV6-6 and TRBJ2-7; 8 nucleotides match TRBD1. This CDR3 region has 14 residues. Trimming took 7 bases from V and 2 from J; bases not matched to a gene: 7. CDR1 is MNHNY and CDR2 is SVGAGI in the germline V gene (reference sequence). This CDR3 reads CASTPGQEPYEQYF. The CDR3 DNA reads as TGTGCCAGCACCCCGGGACAGGAGCCCTACGAGCAGTACTTC.

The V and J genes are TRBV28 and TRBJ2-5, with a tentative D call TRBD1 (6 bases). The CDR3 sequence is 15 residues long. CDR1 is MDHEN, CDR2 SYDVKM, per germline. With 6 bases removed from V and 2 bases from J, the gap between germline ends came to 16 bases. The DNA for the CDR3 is TGTGCCAGCAGGTTGGCAGGGGCGGGTCAAGAGACCCAGTACTTC. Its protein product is CASRLAGAGQETQYF.

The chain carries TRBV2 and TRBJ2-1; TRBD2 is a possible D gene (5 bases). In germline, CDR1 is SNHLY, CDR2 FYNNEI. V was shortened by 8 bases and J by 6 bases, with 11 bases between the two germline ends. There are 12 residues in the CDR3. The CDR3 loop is CASLRAPNEQFF. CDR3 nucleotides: TGTGCCAGCCTGAGGGCTCCCAATGAGCAGTTCTTC.

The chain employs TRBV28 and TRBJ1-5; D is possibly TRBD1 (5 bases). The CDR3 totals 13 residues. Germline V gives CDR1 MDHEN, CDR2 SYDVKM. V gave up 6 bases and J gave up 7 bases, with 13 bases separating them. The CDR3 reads CASRAGPGQPQHF. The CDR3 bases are TGTGCCAGCAGAGCGGGACCAGGGCAGCCCCAGCATTTT. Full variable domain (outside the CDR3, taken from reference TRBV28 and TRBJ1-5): DVKVTQSSRYLVKRTGEKVFLECVQDMDHENMFWYRQDPGLGLRLIYFSYDVKMKEKGDIPEGYSVSREKKERFSLILESASTNQTSMYLCASRAGPGQPQHFGDGTRLSIL.

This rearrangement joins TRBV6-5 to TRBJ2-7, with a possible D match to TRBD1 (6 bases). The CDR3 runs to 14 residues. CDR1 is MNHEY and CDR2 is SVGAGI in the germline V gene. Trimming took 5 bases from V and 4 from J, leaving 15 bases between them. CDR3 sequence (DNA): TGTGCCAGCAGTGAAGGAGTTGACAGGTACGAGCAGTACTTC. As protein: CASSEGVDRYEQYF.

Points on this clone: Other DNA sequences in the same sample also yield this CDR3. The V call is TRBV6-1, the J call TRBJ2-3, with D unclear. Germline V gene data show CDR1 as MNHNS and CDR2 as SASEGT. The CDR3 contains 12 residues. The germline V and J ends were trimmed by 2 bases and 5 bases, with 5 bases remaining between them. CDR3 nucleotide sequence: TGTGCCAGCAGTGAACGTGTAGATACGCAGTATTTT. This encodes CASSERVDTQYF.

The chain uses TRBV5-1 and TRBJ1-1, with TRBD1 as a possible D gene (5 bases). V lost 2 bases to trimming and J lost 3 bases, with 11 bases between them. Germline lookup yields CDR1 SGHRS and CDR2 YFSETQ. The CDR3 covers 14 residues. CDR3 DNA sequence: TGCGCCAGCAGCTTTCAGGGCGTAGACACTGAAGCTTTCTTT. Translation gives CASSFQGVDTEAFF.

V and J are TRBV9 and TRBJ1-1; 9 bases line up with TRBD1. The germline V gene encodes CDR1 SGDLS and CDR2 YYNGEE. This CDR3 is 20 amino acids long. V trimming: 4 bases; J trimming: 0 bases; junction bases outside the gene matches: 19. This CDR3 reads CASSPTPGQGTSSLNTEAFF. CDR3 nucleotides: TGTGCCAGCAGCCCAACACCGGGACAGGGAACATCATCCTTGAACACTGAAGCTTTCTTT. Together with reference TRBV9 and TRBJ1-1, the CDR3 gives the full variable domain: DSGVTQTPKHLITATGQRVTLRCSPRSGDLSVYWYQQSLDQGLQFLIQYYNGEERAKGNILERFSAQQFPDLHSELNLSSLELGDSALYFCASSPTPGQGTSSLNTEAFFGQGTRLTVV.

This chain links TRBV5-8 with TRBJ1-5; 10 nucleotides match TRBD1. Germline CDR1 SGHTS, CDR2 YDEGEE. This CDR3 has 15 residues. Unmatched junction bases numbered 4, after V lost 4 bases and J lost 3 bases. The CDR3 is CASSRDRGDNQPQHF. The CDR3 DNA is TGTGCCAGCAGCCGGGACAGGGGCGACAATCAGCCCCAGCATTTT.

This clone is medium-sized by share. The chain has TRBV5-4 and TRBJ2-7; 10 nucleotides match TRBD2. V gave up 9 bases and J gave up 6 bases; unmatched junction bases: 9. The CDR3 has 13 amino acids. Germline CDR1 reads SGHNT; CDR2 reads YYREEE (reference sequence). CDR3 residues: CATSSGTSAEQYF. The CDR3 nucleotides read TGTGCCACCTCCTCCGGGACTAGCGCCGAGCAGTACTTC.

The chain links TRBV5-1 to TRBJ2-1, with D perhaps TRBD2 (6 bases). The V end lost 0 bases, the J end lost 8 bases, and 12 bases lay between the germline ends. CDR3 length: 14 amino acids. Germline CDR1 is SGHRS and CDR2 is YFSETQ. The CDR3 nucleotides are TGCGCCAGCAGCTTGGCAGTCTCGGGAGATGAGCAGTTCTTC. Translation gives CASSLAVSGDEQFF.

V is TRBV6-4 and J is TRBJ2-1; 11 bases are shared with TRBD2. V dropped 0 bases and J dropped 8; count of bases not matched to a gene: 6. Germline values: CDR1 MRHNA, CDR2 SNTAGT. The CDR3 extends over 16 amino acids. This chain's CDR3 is CASSDSASGRSDEQFF. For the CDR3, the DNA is TGTGCCAGCAGTGACTCAGCTAGCGGGAGGTCCGATGAGCAGTTCTTC.

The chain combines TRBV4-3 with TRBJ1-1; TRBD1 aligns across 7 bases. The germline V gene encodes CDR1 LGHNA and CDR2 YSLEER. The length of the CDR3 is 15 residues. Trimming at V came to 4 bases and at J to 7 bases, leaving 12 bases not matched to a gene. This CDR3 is CASSPNRGRDSEAFF. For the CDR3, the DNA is TGCGCCAGCAGCCCGAACAGGGGCAGAGACAGTGAAGCTTTCTTT.

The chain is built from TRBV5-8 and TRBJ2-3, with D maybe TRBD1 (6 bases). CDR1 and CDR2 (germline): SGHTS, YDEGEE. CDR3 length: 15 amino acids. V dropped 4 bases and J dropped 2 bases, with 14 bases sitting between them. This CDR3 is CASSISQGSTDTQYF. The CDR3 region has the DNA TGTGCCAGCAGCATATCACAGGGCTCCACAGATACGCAGTATTTT.

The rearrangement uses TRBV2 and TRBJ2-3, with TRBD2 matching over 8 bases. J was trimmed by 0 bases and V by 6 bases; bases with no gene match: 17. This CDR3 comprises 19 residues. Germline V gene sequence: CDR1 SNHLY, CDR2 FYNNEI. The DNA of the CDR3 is TGTGCCAGCAGAGATACCGGGACTAGGGTTGTGGCTAGCACAGATACGCAGTATTTT. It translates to CASRDTGTRVVASTDTQYF. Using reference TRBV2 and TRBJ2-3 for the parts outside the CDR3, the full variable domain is EPEVTQTPSHQVTQMGQEVILRCVPISNHLYFYWYRQILGQKVEFLVSFYNNEISEKSEIFDDQFSVERPDGSNFTLKIRSTKLEDSAMYFCASRDTGTRVVASTDTQYFGPGTRLTVL.

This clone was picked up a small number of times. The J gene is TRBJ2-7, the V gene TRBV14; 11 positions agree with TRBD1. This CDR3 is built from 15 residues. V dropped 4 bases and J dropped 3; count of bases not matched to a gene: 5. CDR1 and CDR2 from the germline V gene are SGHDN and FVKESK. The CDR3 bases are TGTGCCAGCAGCCTACCCGGGACAGGGGGCTACGAGCAGTACTTC. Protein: CASSLPGTGGYEQYF.

The chain's CDR3 is CAWKGGSSSYNSPLHF. CDR3 in DNA: TGTGCCTGGAAAGGAGGCAGCAGCTCCTATAATTCACCCCTCCACTTT. The chain combines TRBV30 with TRBJ1-6; no firm D call. CDR3 length: 16 residues. The germline V gene has CDR1 GTSNPN and CDR2 SVGIG (reference sequence). Trimming cost V 4 bases and J 0 bases, with 13 bases left between them.

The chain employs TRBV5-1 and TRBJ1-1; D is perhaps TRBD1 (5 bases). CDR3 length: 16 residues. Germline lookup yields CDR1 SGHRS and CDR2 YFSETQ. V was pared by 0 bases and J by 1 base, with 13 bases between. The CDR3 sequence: CASSLGQGAGNTEAFF. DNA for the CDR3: TGCGCCAGCAGCTTGGGGCAGGGAGCGGGGAACACTGAAGCTTTCTTT.

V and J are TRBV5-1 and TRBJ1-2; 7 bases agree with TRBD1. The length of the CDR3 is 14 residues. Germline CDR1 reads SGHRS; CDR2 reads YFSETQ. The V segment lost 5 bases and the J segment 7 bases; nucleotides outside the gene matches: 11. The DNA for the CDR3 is TGCGCCAGCAGAAGTCAGACAGGGTCCTCTGGCTACACCTTC. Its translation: CASRSQTGSSGYTF.

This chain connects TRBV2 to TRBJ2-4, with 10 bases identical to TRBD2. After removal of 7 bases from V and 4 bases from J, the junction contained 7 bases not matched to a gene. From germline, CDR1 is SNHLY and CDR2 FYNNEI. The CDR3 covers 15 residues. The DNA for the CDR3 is TGTGCCAGCACATCCGGGACTAGCGAGAAAAACATTCAGTACTTC. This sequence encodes CASTSGTSEKNIQYF.

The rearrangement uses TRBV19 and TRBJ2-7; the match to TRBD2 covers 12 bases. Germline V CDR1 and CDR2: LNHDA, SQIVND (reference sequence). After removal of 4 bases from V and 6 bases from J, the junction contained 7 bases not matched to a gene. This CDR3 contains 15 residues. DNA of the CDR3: TGTGCCAGTAGTAATCGACTAGCGGGAGCCGCCGAGCAGTACTTC. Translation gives CASSNRLAGAAEQYF.

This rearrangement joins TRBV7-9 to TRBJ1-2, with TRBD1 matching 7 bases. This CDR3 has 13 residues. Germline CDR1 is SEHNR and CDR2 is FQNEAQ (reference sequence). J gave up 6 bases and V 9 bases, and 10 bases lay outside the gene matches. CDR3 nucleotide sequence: TGTGCCAGTGCCTCGACAGGGCCCAATGGCTACACCTTC. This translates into CASASTGPNGYTF.

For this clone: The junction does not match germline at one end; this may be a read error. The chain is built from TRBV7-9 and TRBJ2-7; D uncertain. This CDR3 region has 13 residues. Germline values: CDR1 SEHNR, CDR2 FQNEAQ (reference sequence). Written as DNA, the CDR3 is TGTTCCAGCAGCTTTGGCTTCCCCTACGAGCAGTACTTC. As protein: CSSSFGFPYEQYF.

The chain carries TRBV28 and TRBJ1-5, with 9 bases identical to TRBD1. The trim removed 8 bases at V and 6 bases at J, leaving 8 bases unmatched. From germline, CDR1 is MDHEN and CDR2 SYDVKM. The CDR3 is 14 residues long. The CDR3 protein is CASLRDRVAQPQHF. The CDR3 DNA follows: TGTGCCAGCTTGCGGGACAGGGTTGCTCAGCCCCAGCATTTT.

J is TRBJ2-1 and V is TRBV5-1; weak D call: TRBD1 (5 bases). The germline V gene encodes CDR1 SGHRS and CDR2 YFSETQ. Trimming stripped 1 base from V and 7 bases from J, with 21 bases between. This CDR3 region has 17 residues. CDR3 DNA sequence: TGCGCCAGCAGCTTGCTTTTATTCACAGGCGTTCCAAATGAGCAGTTCTTC. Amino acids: CASSLLLFTGVPNEQFF. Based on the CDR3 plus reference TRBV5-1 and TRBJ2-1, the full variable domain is KAGVTQTPRYLIKTRGQQVTLSCSPISGHRSVSWYQQTPGQGLQFLFEYFSETQRNKGNFPGRFSGRQFSNSRSEMNVSTLELGDSALYLCASSLLLFTGVPNEQFFGPGTRLTVL.